The clone carrying this TCR beta chain appeared once. Antigen specificity is unknown. The treatment denotes: oral pan-JAK inhibitor, 5-10 mg twice daily. Isolation of CD4+ and CD8+ T cells from PBMCs was achieved by sorting. The data belong to a study of CD8+ T cells in alopecia areata. This CDR3 has 18 amino acids. Looked up from germline, CDR1 is MNHNS and CDR2 is SASEGT. V shed 4 bases, J shed 5 bases, and the junction held 14 bases outside the gene matches. Findings and caveats of the study: Especially in alopecia totalis/universalis, lesional scalp showed greater clonality than normal scalp did. There was only one nonresponder, so it was unclear how baseline CD8+ expansion relates to response. Many of the expanded lesional clones endured in scalp and blood while on tofacitinib.

RNA, once extracted, was reverse transcribed into cDNA for use as the sequencing template. The data were produced by immunoSEQ multiplex PCR, yet TCRdb's version contains in-frame clones alone and is incomplete. This table has about 140,000 clones, about 85% appearing once. This clonotype was obtained from a human donor with alopecia areata. This chain joins TRBV6-1 and TRBJ2-1, with TRBD2 matching 10 bases. Sample: CD8+ T cells sorted from blood, taken at week 4, from a patient treated with tofacitinib. The DNA for the CDR3 is TGTGCCAGCAGTGCCCCTCCATCAGGGACTAGCGCAAACAATGAGCAGTTCTTC. This codes for CASSAPPSGTSANNEQFF.